Following are 2 T cell receptor beta chains from one sample sequenced in a study of cytomegalovirus exposure and HLA in healthy donors. 60 Vbeta and 13 Jbeta primers were used in PCR. The data were produced by immunoSEQ multiplex PCR, yet TCRdb's version contains in-frame clones alone and is incomplete. The table records approximately 220,000 clones, 60% to 80% of them present only once. The sequenced sample consisted of PBMCs. The source of these receptors is a woman in her twenties or thirties in good health and CMV-seronegative.

This clone was counted a few times. The chain carries TRBV13 and TRBJ1-1; unclear D gene. V was pared by 2 bases and J by 6 bases, with 7 bases between. The CDR3 is made up of 12 amino acids. Germline-derived CDR1 and CDR2 are PRHDT and FYEKMQ (reference sequence). The CDR3 protein is CASSLTESEAFF. The CDR3 nucleotides are TGTGCCAGCAGCTTAACAGAATCTGAAGCTTTCTTT.

This chain uses TRBV6-5 with TRBJ2-1, with 8 bases matching TRBD2. The V gene end was trimmed by 1 base and the J gene end by 8 bases; junction bases not matched to a gene: 7. The CDR3 runs to 15 residues. Germline assignment: CDR1 MNHEY and CDR2 SVGAGI. This chain's CDR3 is CASSYLAGPRDEQFF. The CDR3 DNA is TGTGCCAGCAGTTACTTAGCGGGGCCGAGGGATGAGCAGTTCTTC.